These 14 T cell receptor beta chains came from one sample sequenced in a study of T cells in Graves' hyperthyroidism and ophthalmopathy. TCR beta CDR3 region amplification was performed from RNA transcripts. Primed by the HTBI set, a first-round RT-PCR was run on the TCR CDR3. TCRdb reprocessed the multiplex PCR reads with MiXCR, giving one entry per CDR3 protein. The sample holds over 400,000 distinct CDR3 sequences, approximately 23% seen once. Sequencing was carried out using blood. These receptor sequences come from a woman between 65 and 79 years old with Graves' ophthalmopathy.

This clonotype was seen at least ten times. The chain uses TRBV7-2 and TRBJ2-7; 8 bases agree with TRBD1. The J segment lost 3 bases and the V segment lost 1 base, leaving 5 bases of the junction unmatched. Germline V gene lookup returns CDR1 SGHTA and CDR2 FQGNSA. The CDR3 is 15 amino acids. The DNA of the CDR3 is TGTGCCAGCAGCTTAGACGGGACAGGATTCTACGAGCAGTACTTC. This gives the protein CASSLDGTGFYEQYF.

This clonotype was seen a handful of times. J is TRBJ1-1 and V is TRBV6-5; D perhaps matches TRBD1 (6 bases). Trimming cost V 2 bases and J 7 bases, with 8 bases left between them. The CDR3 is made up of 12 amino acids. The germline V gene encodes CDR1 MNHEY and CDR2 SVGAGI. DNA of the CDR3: TGTGCCAGCAGTTACCGGACAGATGAAGCTTTCTTT. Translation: CASSYRTDEAFF.

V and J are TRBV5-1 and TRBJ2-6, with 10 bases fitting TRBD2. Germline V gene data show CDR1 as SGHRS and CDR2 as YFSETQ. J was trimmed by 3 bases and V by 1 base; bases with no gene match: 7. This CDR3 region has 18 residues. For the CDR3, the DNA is TGCGCCAGCAGCTTGTCTCTAGCGGGAGTGGGTGGGGCCAACGTCCTGACTTTC. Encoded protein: CASSLSLAGVGGANVLTF.

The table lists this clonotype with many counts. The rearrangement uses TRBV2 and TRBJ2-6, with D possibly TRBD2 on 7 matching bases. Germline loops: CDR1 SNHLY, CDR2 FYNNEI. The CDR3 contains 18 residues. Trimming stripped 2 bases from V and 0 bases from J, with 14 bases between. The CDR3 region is CASSETGGKSSGANVLTF. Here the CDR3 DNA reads TGTGCCAGCAGTGAAACGGGGGGCAAGAGCTCTGGGGCCAACGTCCTGACTTTC.

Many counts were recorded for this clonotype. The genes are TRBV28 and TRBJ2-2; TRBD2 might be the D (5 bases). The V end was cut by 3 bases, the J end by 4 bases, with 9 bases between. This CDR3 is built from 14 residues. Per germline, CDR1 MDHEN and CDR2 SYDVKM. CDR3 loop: CASSLLASTGELFF. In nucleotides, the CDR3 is TGTGCCAGCAGTTTGCTAGCAAGCACCGGGGAGCTGTTTTTT.

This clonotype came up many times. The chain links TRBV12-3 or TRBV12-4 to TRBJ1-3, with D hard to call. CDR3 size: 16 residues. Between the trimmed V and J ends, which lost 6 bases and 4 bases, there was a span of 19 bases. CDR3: CASSLTGLQGGNTIYF. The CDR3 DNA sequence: TGTGCCAGCAGCCTTACCGGACTCCAAGGAGGAAACACCATATATTTT.

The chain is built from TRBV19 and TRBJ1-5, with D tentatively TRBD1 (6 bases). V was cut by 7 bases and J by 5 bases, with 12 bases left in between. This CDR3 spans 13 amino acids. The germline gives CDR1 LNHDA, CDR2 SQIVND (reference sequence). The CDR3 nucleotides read TGTGCCAGTAAAAGGGGGACATATCAGCCCCAGCATTTT. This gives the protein CASKRGTYQPQHF.

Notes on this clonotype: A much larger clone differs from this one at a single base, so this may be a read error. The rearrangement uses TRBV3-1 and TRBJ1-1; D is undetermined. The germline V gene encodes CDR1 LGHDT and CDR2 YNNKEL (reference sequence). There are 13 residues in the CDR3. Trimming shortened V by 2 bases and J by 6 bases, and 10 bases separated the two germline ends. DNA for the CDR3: TGTGCCAGCAGCCAAAAAATAAGGGCTGAAGCTTTCTTT. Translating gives CASSQKIRAEAFF. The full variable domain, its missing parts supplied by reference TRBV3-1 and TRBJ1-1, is DTAVSQTPKYLVTQMGNDKSIKCEQNLGHDTMYWYKQDSKKFLKIMFSYNNKELIINETVPNRFSPKSPDKAHLNLHINSLELGDSAVYFCASSQKIRAEAFFGQGTRLTVV.

As DNA, the CDR3 is TGTGCCTGGAGTGTTACAGGGAATGAAAAACTGTTTTTT. It encodes CAWSVTGNEKLFF. The rearrangement links TRBV30 to TRBJ1-4; the D gene is possibly TRBD1 (6 bases). Between the trimmed V and J ends, which lost 0 bases and 5 bases, there was a span of 7 bases. The CDR3 is made up of 13 amino acids. Germline CDR1 and CDR2: GTSNPN and SVGIG (reference sequence).

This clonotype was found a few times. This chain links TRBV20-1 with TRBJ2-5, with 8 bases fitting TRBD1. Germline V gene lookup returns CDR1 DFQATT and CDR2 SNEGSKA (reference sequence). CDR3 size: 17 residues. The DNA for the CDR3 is TGCAGCGGGGTGGAGGACAGGGCTAGTAACCGACAAGAGACCCAGTACTTC. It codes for CSGVEDRASNRQETQYF.

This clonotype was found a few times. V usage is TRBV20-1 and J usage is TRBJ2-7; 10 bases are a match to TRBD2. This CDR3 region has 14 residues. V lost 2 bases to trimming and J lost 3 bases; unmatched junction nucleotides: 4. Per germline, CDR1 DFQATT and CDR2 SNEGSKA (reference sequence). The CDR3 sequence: CSARHIAGGYEQYF. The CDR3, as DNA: TGCAGTGCTAGACACATAGCGGGGGGCTACGAGCAGTACTTC.

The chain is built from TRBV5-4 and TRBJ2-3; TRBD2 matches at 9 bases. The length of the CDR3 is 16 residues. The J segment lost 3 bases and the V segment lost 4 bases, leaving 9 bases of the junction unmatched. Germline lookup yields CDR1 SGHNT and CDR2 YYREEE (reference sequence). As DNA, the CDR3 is TGTGCCAGCAGCGTGGGTGCGGGAGGGCCAACAGATACGCAGTATTTT. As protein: CASSVGAGGPTDTQYF.

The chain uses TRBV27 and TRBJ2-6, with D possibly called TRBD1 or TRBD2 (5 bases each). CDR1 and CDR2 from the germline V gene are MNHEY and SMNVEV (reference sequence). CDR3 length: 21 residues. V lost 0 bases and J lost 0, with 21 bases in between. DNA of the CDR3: TGTGCCAGCAGTTTATCAGCCTTGGGACCCATCAGATCCTCTGGGGCCAACGTCCTGACTTTC. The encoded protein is CASSLSALGPIRSSGANVLTF.

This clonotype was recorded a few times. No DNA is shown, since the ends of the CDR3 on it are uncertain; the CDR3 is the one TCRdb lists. CDR3 sequence: CAAWDFGNEQFF. The chain employs TRBV6-1 and TRBJ2-1; TRBD2, as called in the table, went unchecked against the DNA. The CDR3 is 12 residues long, ends included. Per germline, CDR1 MNHNS and CDR2 SASEGT.